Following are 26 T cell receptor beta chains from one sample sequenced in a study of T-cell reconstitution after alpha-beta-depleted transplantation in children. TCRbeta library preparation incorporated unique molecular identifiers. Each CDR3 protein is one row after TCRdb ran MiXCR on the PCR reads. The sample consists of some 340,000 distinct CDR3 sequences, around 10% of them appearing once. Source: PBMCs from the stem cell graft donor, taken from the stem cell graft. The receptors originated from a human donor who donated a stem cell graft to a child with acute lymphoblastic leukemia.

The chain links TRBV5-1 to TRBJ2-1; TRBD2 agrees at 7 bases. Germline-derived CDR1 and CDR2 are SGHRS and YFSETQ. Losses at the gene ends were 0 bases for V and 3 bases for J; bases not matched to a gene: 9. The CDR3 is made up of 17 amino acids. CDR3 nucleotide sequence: TGCGCCAGCAGCTTGGATGCCGTGACTAGCTTCTACAATGAGCAGTTCTTC. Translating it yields CASSLDAVTSFYNEQFF. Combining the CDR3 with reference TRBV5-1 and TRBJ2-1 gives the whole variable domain KAGVTQTPRYLIKTRGQQVTLSCSPISGHRSVSWYQQTPGQGLQFLFEYFSETQRNKGNFPGRFSGRQFSNSRSEMNVSTLELGDSALYLCASSLDAVTSFYNEQFFGPGTRLTVL.

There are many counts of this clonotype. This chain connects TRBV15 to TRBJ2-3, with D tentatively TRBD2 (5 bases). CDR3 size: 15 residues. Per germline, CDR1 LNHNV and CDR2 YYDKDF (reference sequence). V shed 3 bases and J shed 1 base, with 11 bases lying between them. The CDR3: CATSSRTRGTDTQYF. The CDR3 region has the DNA TGTGCCACCAGCAGCCGGACGAGGGGCACAGATACGCAGTATTTT. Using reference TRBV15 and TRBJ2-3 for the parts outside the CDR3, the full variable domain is DAMVIQNPRYQVTQFGKPVTLSCSQTLNHNVMYWYQQKSSQAPKLLFHYYDKDFNNEADTPDNFQSRRPNTSFCFLDIRSPGLGDTAMYLCATSSRTRGTDTQYFGPGTRLTVL.

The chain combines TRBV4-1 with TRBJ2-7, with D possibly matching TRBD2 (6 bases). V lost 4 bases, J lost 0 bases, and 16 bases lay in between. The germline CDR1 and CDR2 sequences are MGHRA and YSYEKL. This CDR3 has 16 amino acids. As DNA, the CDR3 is TGCGCCAGCAGCCTATACCAGCATAGCGGCTCCTACGAGCAGTACTTC. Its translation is CASSLYQHSGSYEQYF.

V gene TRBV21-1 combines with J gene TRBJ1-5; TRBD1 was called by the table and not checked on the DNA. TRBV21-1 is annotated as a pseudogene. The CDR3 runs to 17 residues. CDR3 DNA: TGTGCCAGCAGCAAATCTTGGCCCCAGGGGGGAAATCAGCCCCAGCATTTT. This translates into CASSKSWPQGGNQPQHF.

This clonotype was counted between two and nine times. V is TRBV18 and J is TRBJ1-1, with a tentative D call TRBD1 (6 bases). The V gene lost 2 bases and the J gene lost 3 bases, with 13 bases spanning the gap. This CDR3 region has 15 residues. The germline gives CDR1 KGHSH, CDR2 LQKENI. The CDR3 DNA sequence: TGTGCCAGCTCACCAAGGCGCGGGGGCGACACTGAAGCTTTCTTT. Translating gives CASSPRRGGDTEAFF.

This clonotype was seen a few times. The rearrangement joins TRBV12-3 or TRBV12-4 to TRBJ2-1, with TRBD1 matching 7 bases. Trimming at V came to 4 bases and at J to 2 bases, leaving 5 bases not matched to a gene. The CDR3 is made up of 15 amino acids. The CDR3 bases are TGTGCCAGCAGTTCCAGGGACAGCCCCTACAATGAGCAGTTCTTC. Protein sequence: CASSSRDSPYNEQFF.

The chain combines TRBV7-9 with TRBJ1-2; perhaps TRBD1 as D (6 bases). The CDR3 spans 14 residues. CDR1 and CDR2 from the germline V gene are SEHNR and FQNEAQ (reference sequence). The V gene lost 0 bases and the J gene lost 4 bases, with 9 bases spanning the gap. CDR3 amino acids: CASSLARGAYGYTF. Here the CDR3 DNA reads TGTGCCAGCAGCTTAGCGCGGGGGGCCTATGGCTACACCTTC.

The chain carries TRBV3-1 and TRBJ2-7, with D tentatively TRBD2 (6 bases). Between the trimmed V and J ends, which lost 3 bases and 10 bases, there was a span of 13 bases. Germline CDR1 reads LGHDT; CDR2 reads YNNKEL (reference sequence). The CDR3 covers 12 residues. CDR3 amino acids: CASSQGGGRQYF. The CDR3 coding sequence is TGTGCCAGCAGCCAGGGAGGCGGTCGACAGTACTTC.

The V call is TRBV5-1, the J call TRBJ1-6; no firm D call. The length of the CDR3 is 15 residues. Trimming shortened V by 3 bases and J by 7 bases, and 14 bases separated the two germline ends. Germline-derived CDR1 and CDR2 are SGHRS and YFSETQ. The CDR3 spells CASSSTSGGNSPLHF. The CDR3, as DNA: TGCGCCAGCAGCTCGACATCAGGTGGCAATTCACCCCTCCACTTT. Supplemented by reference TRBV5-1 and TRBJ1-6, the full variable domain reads KAGVTQTPRYLIKTRGQQVTLSCSPISGHRSVSWYQQTPGQGLQFLFEYFSETQRNKGNFPGRFSGRQFSNSRSEMNVSTLELGDSALYLCASSSTSGGNSPLHFGNGTRLTVT.

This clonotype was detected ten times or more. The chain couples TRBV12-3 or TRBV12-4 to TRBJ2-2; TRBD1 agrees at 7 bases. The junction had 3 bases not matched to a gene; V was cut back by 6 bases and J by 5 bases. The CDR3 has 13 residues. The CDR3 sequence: CASSLTGTGELFF. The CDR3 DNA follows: TGTGCCAGCAGCCTGACAGGGACCGGGGAGCTGTTTTTT.

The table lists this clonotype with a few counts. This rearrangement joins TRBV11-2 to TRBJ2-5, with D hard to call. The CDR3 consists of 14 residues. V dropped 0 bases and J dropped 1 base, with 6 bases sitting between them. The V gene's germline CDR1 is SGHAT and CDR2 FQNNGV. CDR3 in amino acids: CASSLELGQETQYF. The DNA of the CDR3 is TGTGCCAGCAGCTTAGAACTGGGCCAAGAGACCCAGTACTTC.

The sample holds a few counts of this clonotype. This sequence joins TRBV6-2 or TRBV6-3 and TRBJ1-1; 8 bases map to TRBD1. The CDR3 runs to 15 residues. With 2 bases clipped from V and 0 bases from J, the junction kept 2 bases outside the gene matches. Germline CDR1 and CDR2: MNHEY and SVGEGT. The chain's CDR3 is CASSYQGAVNTEAFF. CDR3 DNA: TGTGCCAGCAGTTACCAGGGGGCGGTGAACACTGAAGCTTTCTTT.

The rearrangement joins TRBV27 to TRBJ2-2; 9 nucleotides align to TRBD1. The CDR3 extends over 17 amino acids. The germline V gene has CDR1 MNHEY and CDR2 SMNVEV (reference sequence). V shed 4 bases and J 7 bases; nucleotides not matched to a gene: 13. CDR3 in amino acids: CASSWGGTGSQGGELFF. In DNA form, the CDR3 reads TGTGCCAGCAGTTGGGGAGGGACAGGGAGCCAAGGCGGGGAGCTGTTTTTT.

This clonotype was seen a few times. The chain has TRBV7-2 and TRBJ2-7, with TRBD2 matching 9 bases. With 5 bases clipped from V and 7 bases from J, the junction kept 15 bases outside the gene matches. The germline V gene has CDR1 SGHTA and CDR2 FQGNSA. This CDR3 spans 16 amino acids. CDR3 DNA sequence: TGTGCCAGCAGCAATGGGCGGCGGGAGGGCCGGGGTGAGCAGTACTTC. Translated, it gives CASSNGRREGRGEQYF.

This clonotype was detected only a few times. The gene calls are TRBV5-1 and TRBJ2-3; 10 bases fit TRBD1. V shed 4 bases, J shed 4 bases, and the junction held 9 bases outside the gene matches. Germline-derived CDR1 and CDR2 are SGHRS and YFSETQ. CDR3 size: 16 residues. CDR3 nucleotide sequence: TGCGCCAGCAGCCCGACGGGACAGGGGTACGCAGATACGCAGTATTTT. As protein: CASSPTGQGYADTQYF.

The CDR3 reads CASSQGQLIFYEQYF. In nucleotides, the CDR3 is TGTGCCAGCAGCCAAGGACAGCTGATTTTCTACGAGCAGTACTTC. The chain carries TRBV7-2 and TRBJ2-7; D may be TRBD1 (6 bases). This CDR3 contains 15 residues. V gave up 5 bases and J gave up 3 bases, with 17 bases separating them. Germline V CDR1 and CDR2: SGHTA, FQGNSA.

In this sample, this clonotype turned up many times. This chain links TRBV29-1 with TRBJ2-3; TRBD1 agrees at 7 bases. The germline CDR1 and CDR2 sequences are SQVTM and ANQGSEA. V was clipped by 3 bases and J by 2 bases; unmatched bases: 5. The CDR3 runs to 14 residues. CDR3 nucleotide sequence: TGCAGCGTTGACGGACAGGCGTCCACAGATACGCAGTATTTT. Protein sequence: CSVDGQASTDTQYF.

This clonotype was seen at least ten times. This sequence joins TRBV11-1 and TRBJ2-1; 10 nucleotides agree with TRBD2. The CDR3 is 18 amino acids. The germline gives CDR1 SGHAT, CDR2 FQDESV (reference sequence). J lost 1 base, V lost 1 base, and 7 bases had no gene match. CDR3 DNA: TGTGCCAGCAGCTTAGACTCCCGGACTAGCGGTTCCTACAATGAGCAGTTCTTC. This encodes CASSLDSRTSGSYNEQFF. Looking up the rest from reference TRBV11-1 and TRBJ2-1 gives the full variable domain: EAEVAQSPRYKITEKSQAVAFWCDPISGHATLYWYRQILGQGPELLVQFQDESVVDDSQLPKDRFSAERLKGVDSTLKIQPAELGDSAMYLCASSLDSRTSGSYNEQFFGPGTRLTVL.

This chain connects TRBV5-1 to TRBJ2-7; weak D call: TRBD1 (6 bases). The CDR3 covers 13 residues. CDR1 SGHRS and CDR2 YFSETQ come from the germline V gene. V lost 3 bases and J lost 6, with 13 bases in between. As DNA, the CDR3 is TGCGCCAGCAGCTCGGACAGCTTCGGCGAGCAGTACTTC. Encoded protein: CASSSDSFGEQYF.

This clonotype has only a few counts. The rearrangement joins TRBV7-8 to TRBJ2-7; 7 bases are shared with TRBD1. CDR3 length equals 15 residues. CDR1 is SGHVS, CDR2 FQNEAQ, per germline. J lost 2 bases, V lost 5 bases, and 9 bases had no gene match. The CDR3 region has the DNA TGTGCCAGCAGCGTTTCGGGACAGACACCCTACGAGCAGTACTTC. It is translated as CASSVSGQTPYEQYF.

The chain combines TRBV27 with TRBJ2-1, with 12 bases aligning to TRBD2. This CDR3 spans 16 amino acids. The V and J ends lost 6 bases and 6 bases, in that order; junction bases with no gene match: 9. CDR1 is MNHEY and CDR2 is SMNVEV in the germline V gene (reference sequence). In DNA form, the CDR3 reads TGTGCCAGCAGCCCAAACGGACTAGCGGGATTCAATGAGCAGTTCTTC. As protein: CASSPNGLAGFNEQFF.

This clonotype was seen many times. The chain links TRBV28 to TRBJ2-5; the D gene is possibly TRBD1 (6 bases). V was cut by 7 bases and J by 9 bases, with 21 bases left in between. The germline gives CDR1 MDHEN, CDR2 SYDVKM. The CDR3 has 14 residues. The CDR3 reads CASTSGQTRGAQYF. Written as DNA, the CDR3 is TGTGCCAGCACCTCCGGACAGACGAGAGGGGCCCAGTACTTC.

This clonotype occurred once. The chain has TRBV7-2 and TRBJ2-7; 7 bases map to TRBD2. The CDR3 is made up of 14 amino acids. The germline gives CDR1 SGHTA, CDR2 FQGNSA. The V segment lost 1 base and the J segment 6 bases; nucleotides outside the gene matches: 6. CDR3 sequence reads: CASSLERGGGEQYF. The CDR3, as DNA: TGTGCCAGCAGCTTAGAGCGGGGAGGCGGCGAGCAGTACTTC. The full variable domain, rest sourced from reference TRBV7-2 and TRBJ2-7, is GAGVSQSPSNKVTEKGKDVELRCDPISGHTALYWYRQSLGQGLEFLIYFQGNSAPDKSGLPSDRFSAERTGGSVSTLTIQRTQQEDSAVYLCASSLERGGGEQYFGPGTRLTVT.

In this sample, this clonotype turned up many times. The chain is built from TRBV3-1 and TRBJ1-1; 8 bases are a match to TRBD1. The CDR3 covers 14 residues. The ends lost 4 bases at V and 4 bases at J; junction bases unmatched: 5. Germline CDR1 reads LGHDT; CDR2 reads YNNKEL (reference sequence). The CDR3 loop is CASSLSTGGTEAFF. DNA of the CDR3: TGTGCCAGCAGCCTAAGTACAGGGGGCACTGAAGCTTTCTTT.

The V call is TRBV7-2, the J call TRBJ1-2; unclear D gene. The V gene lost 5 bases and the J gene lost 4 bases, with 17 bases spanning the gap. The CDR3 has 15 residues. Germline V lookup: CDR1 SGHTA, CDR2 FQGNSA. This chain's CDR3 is CASSARLVTSYGYTF. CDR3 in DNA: TGTGCCAGCAGCGCCCGGCTCGTTACGAGCTATGGCTACACCTTC.

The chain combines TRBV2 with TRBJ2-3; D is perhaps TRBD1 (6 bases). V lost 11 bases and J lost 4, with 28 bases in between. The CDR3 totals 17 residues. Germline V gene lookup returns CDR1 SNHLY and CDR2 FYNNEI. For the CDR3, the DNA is TGTGCCTTCTGTTTAGCGCCCGGACAGCCCTTTGCAGATACGCAGTATTTT. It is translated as CAFCLAPGQPFADTQYF.